This T cell receptor (beta chain) comes out of a study of blood T cells in healthy people across ages. The CDR3 covers 17 residues. Germline V gene sequence: CDR1 MGHRA, CDR2 YSYEKL. V shed 4 bases, J shed 2 bases, and the junction held 12 bases outside the gene matches. Study-wide findings and caveats: Donors of long life had a larger count of naive CD4+ cells and greater diversity than aged donors. Calculation of diversity from one million T cells yielded estimates considered to be underestimates.

Notes on this clonotype: The antigen remains undetermined.

Next came a second PCR, run for about 7 to 12 cycles, which used a sample-barcoded 5' primer along with a J-beta primer mix. Each of the cDNA molecules was tagged by a template-switch adaptor with 12 random nucleotides. Paired-end reads containing CDR3 totaled no fewer than 2.5 million for each sample. TCRdb fed the 5' RACE reads into MiXCR, producing one record per CDR3 protein. The table includes some 1.6 million distinct CDR3 sequences, almost 35% detected once. The clonotype comes from a woman aged 30 to 39 in good health. Material for sequencing was blood. This sequence joins TRBV4-1 and TRBJ2-7; 9 positions match TRBD1. The CDR3 sequence is CASSRGQGTMGTYEQYF. DNA of the CDR3: TGCGCCAGCAGCCGTGGACAGGGGACCATGGGTACCTACGAGCAGTACTTC.